Reported below is one TCR beta chain. The target antigen is unknown. Donors came from a validation cohort of approximately 110 subjects, distinct from the first 666-subject cohort. This sample stems from a study of cytomegalovirus exposure and HLA in healthy donors. V dropped 4 bases and J dropped 0; count of bases not matched to a gene: 7. The CDR3 sequence is 15 residues long. Per the germline V gene, CDR1 is SGDLS and CDR2 is YYNGEE. Findings and caveats of the study: Under in vitro conditions, a few CMV-associated chains were confirmed as specific for CMV antigens.

Profiling relied on immunoSEQ multiplex PCR, and the TCRdb table lists in-frame clones only, not all of them. The sample has under 50,000 clones, nearly 95% seen once. This clonotype was obtained from a woman aged 18-29 years in good health and CMV-seropositive. The V and J genes are TRBV9 and TRBJ2-7; the match to TRBD1 covers 7 bases. What was sequenced was PBMCs. The CDR3 reads CASSSTTGNSYEQYF. CDR3 nucleotide sequence: TGTGCCAGCAGCTCAACGACAGGGAACTCCTACGAGCAGTACTTC.